This record concerns one T cell receptor beta chain sequence. The data were taken from a study of blood T cell repertoires in COVID-19. Study background: The United States, Italy and Spain supplied acute and convalescent COVID-19 samples. T cells, B-cell-depleted T cells, or PBMCs supplied cDNA or gDNA.

The germline CDR1 and CDR2 sequences are MNHEY and SMNVEV (reference sequence). V lost 3 bases and J 4 bases, leaving 9 bases between the germline ends. The CDR3 totals 14 residues. Generated by immunoSEQ multiplex PCR, the TCRdb table keeps only in-frame clones and is missing some. The profile covers 250,000 to 400,000 clones, with roughly 88% appearing a single time and approximately 1.6% taken by the ten largest. V usage is TRBV27 and J usage is TRBJ2-2; D is uncertain. The TCR comes from a young woman with COVID-19, enrolled during active disease. Sequenced: peripheral blood. As DNA, the CDR3 is TGTGCCAGCAGTTTCGGCAGGTCCACCGGGGAGCTGTTTTTT. Protein: CASSFGRSTGELFF.